The next 3 T cell receptor beta chains were all read from a single sample in a study of breast tumors, draining lymph nodes, adjacent tissues. Axillary draining lymph nodes of breast cancer patients supplied the node samples. TCRdb re-analysed the multiplex PCR reads in MiXCR, keeping a single row per CDR3 protein. The repertoire holds about 230,000 distinct CDR3 sequences, about 34% seen once, with just over 1.4% in the top ten. Sample: axillary lymph node tissue. All receptors come from a female donor with breast cancer. Some clones in this sample may be carry-over from other donors' samples.

This clonotype was counted at least ten times. The CDR3 DNA is TGTGCCAGCTCAACGGGCCAGGACTACGAGCAGTACTTC. This sequence encodes CASSTGQDYEQYF. The rearrangement links TRBV18 to TRBJ2-7; D unresolved. Trimming removed 5 bases from V and 3 bases from J, with 11 bases in between. The CDR3 covers 13 residues. Per the germline V gene, CDR1 is KGHSH and CDR2 is LQKENI.

This clonotype was counted ten times or more. This chain connects TRBV19 to TRBJ2-5; 11 bases align to TRBD1. J lost 6 bases, V lost 5 bases, and 2 bases had no gene match. There are 13 residues in the CDR3. CDR1 LNHDA and CDR2 SQIVND come from the germline V gene (reference sequence). The CDR3 here is CASSLDRGQTQYF. CDR3 sequence (DNA): TGTGCCAGTAGTCTGGACAGGGGGCAGACCCAGTACTTC.

Many counts were recorded for this clonotype. This chain connects TRBV28 to TRBJ2-2; 7 nucleotides align to TRBD2. Per the germline V gene, CDR1 is MDHEN and CDR2 is SYDVKM. CDR3 size: 15 residues. Trimming removed 4 bases from V and 6 bases from J; junction bases left unmatched: 8. CDR3 amino acids: CASSSISGWSGELFF. For the CDR3, the DNA is TGTGCCAGCAGTTCCATTAGCGGGTGGTCCGGGGAGCTGTTTTTT.